This T cell receptor beta chain was observed in a study of blood T cell repertoires in COVID-19 (dated by TCRdb to the early 2020s). Background for the entire study: Samples covering the acute and convalescent phases of COVID-19 were provided by collaborators in the United States, Italy and Spain. The material from the prospective study consisted of cDNA or gDNA derived from T cells, B-cell-depleted T cells, or PBMCs. The dataset comprised deeply sampled blood TCRbeta repertoires from subjects exposed to, actively infected with, or recovered from COVID-19. A freely available public database, intended as a resource for researchers studying the immune response to SARS-CoV-2, is where the repertoires were released. The samples were drawn from the first 160 participants of the ongoing ImmuneRACE study and from some 1,300 subjects provided by 6 global collaborators. Sample metadata almost always included a de-identified subject ID, COVID-19 status, age in years and sex. Where available, HLA class I and class II types were taken from metadata supplied by the sample provider and were not determined by assay-based typing.

The germline V gene supplies CDR1 SGHRS and CDR2 YFSETQ. V and J are trimmed by 3 bases and 4 bases, and the gene matches miss 12 bases of the junction. The CDR3 measures 17 amino acids from cysteine to phenylalanine. The retained sequence is limited to the CDR3, 51 bases, with the frame set at the first base. In the prospective study, participants were roughly 18 to 95 years old, resided in 25 or so geographic areas of the United States, and were enrolled through a virtual design. Cohort assignment in the prospective study relied on participant-reported clinical history from a screening survey and a study questionnaire. Recovered participants in ImmuneRACE Cohort 3 were defined as having two consecutive negative NP/OP PCR tests, clearance from a healthcare professional, or resolution of symptoms. Mobile phlebotomists in the prospective study collected whole blood, serum and a nasopharyngeal or oropharyngeal swab from every participant. Additional blood draws and questionnaires over an approximately 2-month period could optionally be provided by prospective study participants. Prospective study blood samples were shipped either frozen or at room temperature before DNA extraction.

The immunoSEQ Assay, a bias-controlled multiplex PCR, was used to amplify TCRbeta CDR3 regions from genomic DNA. The authors' pipeline ran thus. The number of nucleated cells in each sample was estimated by amplification of reference gene primers within the assay. To quantify the absolute abundance of each unique TCRbeta CDR3 rearrangement, sequence reads were collapsed and filtered. For each sample, productive Simpson clonality was calculated as the square root of Simpson's diversity index over productive rearrangements. TCRdb limited this immuneACCESS table to in-frame rearrangements with V and J called. A share of clones is missing; checked studies link under half to unresolved V genes, and the rest is unexplained. V, J and clone size are taken as reported in that table, and D and trimming were inferred from the DNA itself. The sample table contains 290,000 or so clones; only one count was recorded for about 89% of them. The ten largest account for over 2% of the sample.

As to this clone: There is no known antigen for this receptor. The sample holds no much larger clone one base away, and base qualities are not on file.

Overall study outcomes, separate from this receptor: How much clinical and demographic metadata was included differed by source and by participant, and the metadata was provided uncurated.

This receptor was obtained from a woman aged 18 to 35 who had recovered from COVID-19. The sequence joins TRBV5-1 to TRBJ2-1; 8 middle bases align to TRBD1. Sequencing was done on a sample of PBMCs or T cells enriched from blood (not recorded which). The CDR3 reads as follows: CASSWGTGLRGYNEQFF. DNA sequence: TGCGCCAGCAGCTGGGGGACAGGACTCCGCGGATACAATGAGCAGTTCTTC.